This T cell receptor beta chain was found in a study of T cell responses to AZD1222 COVID-19 vaccine. Findings and caveats of the study: In a largely white British group with more females than males, clonal diversity was possibly underestimated.

Regarding this clone: Its target is unknown.

Profiling relied on immunoSEQ multiplex PCR, and the TCRdb table lists in-frame clones only, not all of them. Of roughly 120,000 clones listed, 87% are singletons. This sequence was found in an adult who received the AZD1222 COVID-19 vaccine. This specimen was peripheral blood, taken 28 days after the second AZD1222 dose.

CDR3 residues: CASSPGQTNTGELFF. The CDR3 nucleotides are TGTGCCAGCAGCCCTGGACAGACGAACACCGGGGAGCTGTTTTTT. The chain recombines TRBV11-2 with TRBJ2-2; tentatively, D is TRBD1 (6 bases). CDR1 and CDR2 (germline): SGHAT, FQNNGV. Between the trimmed V and J ends, which lost 5 bases and 0 bases, there was a span of 10 bases. The CDR3 totals 15 residues.